The 11 T cell receptor beta chains below come from one sample, sequenced in a study of identifying expanded T cells in peripheral blood. Assay: immunoSEQ multiplex PCR; the TCRdb copy retains only in-frame clones and omits some. The table includes approximately 130,000 clones, about 80% detected once. Sequenced material: blood. The source of these receptors is a person aged 18 to 75 in good health.

This clone was detected only once. V and J are TRBV6-1 and TRBJ2-1; D may be TRBD1 or TRBD2 (5 bases each). This CDR3 has 15 amino acids. Trimming left V 6 bases short and J 0 bases short, with 12 bases between. Germline CDR1 MNHNS, CDR2 SASEGT. The CDR3 DNA is TGTGCCAGCAGGAGGGACCCGAGCTCCTACAATGAGCAGTTCTTC. Amino acids: CASRRDPSSYNEQFF.

The J gene is TRBJ2-2, the V gene TRBV7-2; the D gene is possibly TRBD2 (6 bases). The germline CDR1 and CDR2 sequences are SGHTA and FQGNSA. The V end was cut by 4 bases, the J end by 5 bases, with 14 bases between. This CDR3 has 15 amino acids. The CDR3 reads CASSSGWGETGELFF. CDR3 coding DNA: TGTGCCAGCAGCTCGGGTTGGGGGGAAACCGGGGAGCTGTTTTTT.

This chain uses TRBV23-1 with TRBJ2-2; D is perhaps TRBD1 (6 bases). TRBV23-1 is annotated as an ORF whose role is uncertain. The CDR3 covers 16 residues. The V and J ends lost 8 bases and 0 bases respectively, with 16 bases between them. The CDR3 DNA reads TGCGCCAGCCCCGTCACCGGGACACCGAACACCGGGGAGCTGTTTTTT. Its protein product is CASPVTGTPNTGELFF.

V is TRBV7-9 and J is TRBJ1-4, with 7 nucleotides matching TRBD1. Trimming took 5 bases from V and 7 from J; bases not matched to a gene: 7. The length of the CDR3 is 14 residues. Germline values: CDR1 SEHNR, CDR2 FQNEAQ (reference sequence). The CDR3 bases are TGTGCCAGCAGCACAGGGGCCAGGAGTGAAAAACTGTTTTTT. Protein: CASSTGARSEKLFF.

The chain employs TRBV9 and TRBJ1-1; 8 bases are a match to TRBD1. CDR3 length equals 14 residues. Germline trimming cut 0 bases from V and 7 bases from J; bases unmatched to any gene: 5. Germline-derived CDR1 and CDR2 are SGDLS and YYNGEE. The CDR3 loop reads CASSVEGTGNEAFF. CDR3 sequence (DNA): TGTGCCAGCAGCGTAGAAGGGACAGGTAATGAAGCTTTCTTT.

This clone was seen only once. The V gene is TRBV5-1, the J gene TRBJ2-1, with 10 bases aligning to TRBD2. With V trimmed by 4 bases and J by 2 bases, 6 bases remained unmatched. Germline V lookup: CDR1 SGHRS, CDR2 YFSETQ. This CDR3 comprises 16 residues. This chain's CDR3 is CASSRSGGAPYNEQFF. For the CDR3, the DNA is TGCGCCAGCAGCCGAAGCGGGGGGGCCCCCTACAATGAGCAGTTCTTC.

J is TRBJ1-2 and V is TRBV5-4, with no clear D. From germline, CDR1 is SGHNT and CDR2 YYREEE (reference sequence). Trimming pared 3 bases from V and 5 bases from J, leaving 17 bases between. The CDR3 length is 15 residues. The CDR3 sequence is CASSSGPKITYGYTF. The CDR3 bases are TGTGCCAGCAGCTCTGGACCCAAAATCACTTATGGCTACACCTTC.

The chain is built from TRBV28 and TRBJ1-2; D call uncertain. V shed 4 bases and J shed 0 bases, with 21 bases lying between them. Germline CDR1 and CDR2: MDHEN and SYDVKM. The CDR3 contains 18 residues. The CDR3 DNA follows: TGTGCCAGCAGTTCTCCCCGACTCCTTGACCAACCTAACTATGGCTACACCTTC. Encoded protein: CASSSPRLLDQPNYGYTF.

The V call is TRBV5-6, the J call TRBJ2-6, with 9 bases that match TRBD1. Per germline, CDR1 SGHDT and CDR2 YYEEEE. Trimming at V came to 0 bases and at J to 1 base, leaving 5 bases not matched to a gene. This CDR3 region has 18 residues. The chain's CDR3 is CASSLVGTGFSGANVLTF. Here the CDR3 DNA reads TGTGCCAGCAGCTTGGTTGGGACAGGGTTTTCTGGGGCCAACGTCCTGACTTTC.

This clone was seen once. The rearrangement links TRBV7-2 to TRBJ2-5; possible D gene TRBD1, 5 bases. Germline V gene data show CDR1 as SGHTA and CDR2 as FQGNSA. The CDR3 loop spans 14 amino acids. V lost 1 base to trimming and J lost 1 base, with 7 bases between them. The CDR3 spells CASSLVGAQETQYF. CDR3 DNA: TGTGCCAGCAGCTTAGTAGGGGCCCAAGAGACCCAGTACTTC.

This clone showed up just once. V is TRBV6-6 and J is TRBJ1-6, with 7 bases fitting TRBD1. Trimming removed 5 bases from V and 9 bases from J; junction bases left unmatched: 7. The CDR3 extends over 14 amino acids. The germline V gene encodes CDR1 MNHNY and CDR2 SVGAGI (reference sequence). DNA of the CDR3: TGTGCCAGCAGTGGGCAGGGGGGGGTTTCACCCCTCCACTTT. Amino acid sequence: CASSGQGGVSPLHF.